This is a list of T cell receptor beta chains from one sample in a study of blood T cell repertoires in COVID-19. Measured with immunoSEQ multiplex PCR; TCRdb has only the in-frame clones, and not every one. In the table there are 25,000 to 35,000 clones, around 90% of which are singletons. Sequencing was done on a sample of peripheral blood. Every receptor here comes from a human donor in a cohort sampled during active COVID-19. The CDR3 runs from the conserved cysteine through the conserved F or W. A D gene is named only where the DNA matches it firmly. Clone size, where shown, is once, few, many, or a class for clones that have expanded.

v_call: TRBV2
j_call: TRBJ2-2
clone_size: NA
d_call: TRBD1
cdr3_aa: CASRRNRGPTGELFF
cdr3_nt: TGTGCCAGCAGGAGAAACAGGGGGCCCACCGGGGAGCTGTTTTTT

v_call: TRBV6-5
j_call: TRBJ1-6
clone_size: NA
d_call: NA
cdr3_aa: CASSPRSDSPLHF
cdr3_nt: TGTGCCAGCAGTCCCCGGTCTGATTCACCCCTCCACTTT

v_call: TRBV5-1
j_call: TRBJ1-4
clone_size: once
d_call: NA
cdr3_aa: CASSLRRGWQEKLFF
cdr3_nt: TGCGCCAGCAGCTTAAGACGGGGGTGGCAGGAAAAACTGTTTTTT

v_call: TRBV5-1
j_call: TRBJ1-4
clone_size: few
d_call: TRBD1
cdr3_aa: CASSLVTGGVTNEKLFF
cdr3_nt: TGCGCCAGCAGCTTGGTAACAGGGGGAGTTACTAATGAAAAACTGTTTTTT

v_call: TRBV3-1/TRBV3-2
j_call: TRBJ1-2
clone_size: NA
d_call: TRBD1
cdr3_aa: CASSHPQGAEEGYTF
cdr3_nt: TGTGCCAGCAGCCACCCTCAGGGGGCGGAAGAGGGCTACACCTTC

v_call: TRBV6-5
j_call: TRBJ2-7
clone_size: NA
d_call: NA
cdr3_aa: CASTRGAGSEQYF
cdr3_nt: TGTGCCAGCACCAGGGGGGCAGGTAGCGAGCAGTACTTC

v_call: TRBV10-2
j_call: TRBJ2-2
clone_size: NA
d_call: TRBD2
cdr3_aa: CASKGTRGDGELFF
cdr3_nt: TGCGCCAGCAAGGGGACTAGGGGGGACGGGGAGCTGTTTTTT

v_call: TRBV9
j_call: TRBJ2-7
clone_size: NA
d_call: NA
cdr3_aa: CASSVDGGFYEQYF
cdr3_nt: TGTGCCAGCAGCGTAGATGGCGGTTTCTACGAGCAGTACTTC

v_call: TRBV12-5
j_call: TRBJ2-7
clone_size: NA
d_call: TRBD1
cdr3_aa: CASGLDGTGLYEQYF
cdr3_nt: TGTGCTAGTGGTTTGGATGGGACAGGCCTCTACGAGCAGTACTTC

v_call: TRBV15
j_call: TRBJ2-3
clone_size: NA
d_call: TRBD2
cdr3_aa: CATRAIAGGPTEYF
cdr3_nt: TGTGCCACCAGAGCTATAGCGGGGGGCCCGACGGAGTATTTT

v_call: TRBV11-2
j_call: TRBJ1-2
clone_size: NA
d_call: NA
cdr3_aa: CASSLDSSNYGYTF
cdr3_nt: TGTGCCAGCAGCTTGGACAGTTCCAACTATGGCTACACCTTC

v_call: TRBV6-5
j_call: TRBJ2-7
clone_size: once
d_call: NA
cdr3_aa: CASSYGALGSYEQYF
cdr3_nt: TGTGCCAGCAGCTACGGGGCGCTGGGGTCCTACGAGCAGTACTTC

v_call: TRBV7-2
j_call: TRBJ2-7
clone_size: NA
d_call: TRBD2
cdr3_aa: CASSQTSGGAYEQYF
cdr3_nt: TGTGCCAGCAGCCAAACTAGCGGGGGGGCGTACGAGCAGTACTTC

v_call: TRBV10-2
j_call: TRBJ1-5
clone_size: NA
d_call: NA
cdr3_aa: CASSEIGGNQPQHF
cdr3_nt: TGCGCCAGCAGCGAAATCGGGGGCAATCAGCCCCAGCATTTT

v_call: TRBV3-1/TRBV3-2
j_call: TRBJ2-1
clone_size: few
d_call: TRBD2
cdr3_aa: CATSISGGPGGEQFF
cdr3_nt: TGTGCCACTTCCATTAGCGGGGGGCCTGGGGGTGAGCAGTTCTTC

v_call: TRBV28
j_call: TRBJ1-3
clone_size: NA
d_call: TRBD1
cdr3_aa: CASSLTPGQGAGNTIYF
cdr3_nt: TGTGCCAGCAGTTTAACACCGGGACAGGGGGCTGGAAACACCATATATTTT

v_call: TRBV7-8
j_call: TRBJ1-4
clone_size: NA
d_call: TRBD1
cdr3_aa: CASSLGTGNEKLFF
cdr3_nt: TGTGCCAGCAGCTTGGGGACAGGGAATGAAAAACTGTTTTTT

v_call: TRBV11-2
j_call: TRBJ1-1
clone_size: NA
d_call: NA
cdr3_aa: CASSLENRVYTEAFF
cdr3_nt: TGTGCCAGCAGCTTAGAAAACAGGGTCTACACTGAAGCTTTCTTT

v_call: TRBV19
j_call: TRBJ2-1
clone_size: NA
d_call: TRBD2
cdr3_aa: CASSPRGGQDEQFF
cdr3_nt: TGTGCCAGTAGCCCGCGGGGGGGCCAAGATGAGCAGTTCTTC

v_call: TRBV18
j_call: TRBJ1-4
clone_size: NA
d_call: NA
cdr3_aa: CASSLLQGTNEKLFF
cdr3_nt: TGTGCCAGCTCACTATTACAGGGAACTAATGAAAAACTGTTTTTT

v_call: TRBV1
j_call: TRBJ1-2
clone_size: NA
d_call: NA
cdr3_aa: CTSTNRTGNYGYTF
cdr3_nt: TGCACCAGCACCAATAGGACGGGGAACTATGGCTACACCTTC

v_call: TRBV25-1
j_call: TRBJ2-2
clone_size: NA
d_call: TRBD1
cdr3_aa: CATTYTGGVGAGELFF
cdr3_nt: TGTGCCACCACCTACACAGGGGGCGTCGGGGCCGGGGAGCTGTTTTTT

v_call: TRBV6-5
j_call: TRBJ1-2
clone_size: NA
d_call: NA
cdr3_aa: CASSYSGRFGYTF
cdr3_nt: TGTGCCAGCAGTTACTCGGGGCGTTTTGGCTACACCTTC

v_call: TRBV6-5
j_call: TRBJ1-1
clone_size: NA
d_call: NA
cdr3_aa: CASKKGPDTEAFF
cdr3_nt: TGTGCCAGCAAGAAGGGGCCAGACACTGAAGCTTTCTTT

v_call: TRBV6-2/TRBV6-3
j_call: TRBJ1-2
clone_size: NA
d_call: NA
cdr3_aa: CASSPSYGYTF
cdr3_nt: TGTGCCAGCAGTCCGTCGTATGGCTACACCTTC

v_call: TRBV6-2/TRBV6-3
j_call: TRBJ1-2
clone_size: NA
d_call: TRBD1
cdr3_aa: CASSSPPWDRGPSNYGYTF
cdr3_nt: TGTGCCAGCAGTTCTCCTCCTTGGGACAGGGGGCCATCTAACTATGGCTACACCTTC

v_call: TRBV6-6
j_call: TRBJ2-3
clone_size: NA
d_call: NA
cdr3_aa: CASSLVAGDGTDTQYF
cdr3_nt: TGTGCCAGCAGCCTCGTCGCCGGGGATGGCACAGATACGCAGTATTTT

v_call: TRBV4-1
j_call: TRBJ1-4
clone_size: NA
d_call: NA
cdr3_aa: CASSHSGTTNEKLFF
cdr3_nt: TGCGCCAGCAGCCATTCAGGTACAACTAATGAAAAACTGTTTTTT

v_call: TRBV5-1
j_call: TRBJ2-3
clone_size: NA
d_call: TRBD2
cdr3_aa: CASTLAAYTDTQYF
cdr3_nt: TGCGCCAGCACACTAGCGGCATACACAGATACGCAGTATTTT

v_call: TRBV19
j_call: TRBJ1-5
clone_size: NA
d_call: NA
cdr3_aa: CASSIRTPESNQPQHF
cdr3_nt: TGTGCCAGTAGTATAAGAACCCCCGAGAGCAATCAGCCCCAGCATTTT

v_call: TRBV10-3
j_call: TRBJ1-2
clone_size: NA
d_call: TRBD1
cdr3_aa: CATSLGTGDGYTF
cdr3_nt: TGTGCCACCAGCTTGGGGACAGGGGATGGCTACACCTTC

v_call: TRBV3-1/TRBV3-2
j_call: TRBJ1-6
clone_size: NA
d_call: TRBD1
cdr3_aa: CASSHRGGSDSPLHF
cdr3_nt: TGTGCCAGCAGCCACAGAGGGGGCTCAGATTCACCCCTCCACTTT

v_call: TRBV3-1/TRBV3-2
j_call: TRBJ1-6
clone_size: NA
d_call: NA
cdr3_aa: CASSQGSGKHSPLHF
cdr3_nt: TGTGCCAGCAGCCAAGGATCCGGGAAACATTCACCCCTCCACTTT

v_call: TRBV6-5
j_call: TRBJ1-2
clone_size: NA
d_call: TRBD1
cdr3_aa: CASSQLQGYYGYTF
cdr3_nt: TGTGCCAGCAGCCAACTACAGGGGTACTATGGCTACACCTTC

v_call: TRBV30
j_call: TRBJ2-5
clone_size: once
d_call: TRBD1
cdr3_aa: CAWDRGGETQYF
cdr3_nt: TGTGCCTGGGACAGGGGGGGAGAGACCCAGTACTTC

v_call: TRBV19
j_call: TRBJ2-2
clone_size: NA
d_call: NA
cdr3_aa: CASSKGREAGELFF
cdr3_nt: TGTGCCAGTAGTAAGGGCAGGGAGGCCGGGGAGCTGTTTTTT

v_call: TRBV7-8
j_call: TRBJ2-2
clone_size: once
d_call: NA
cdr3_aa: CASSLGPRGTGELFF
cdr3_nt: TGTGCCAGCAGCTTAGGGCCTCGGGGGACCGGGGAGCTGTTTTTT

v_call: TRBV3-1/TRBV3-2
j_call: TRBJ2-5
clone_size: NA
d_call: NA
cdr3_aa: CASSQDLGGLGQETQYF
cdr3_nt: TGTGCCAGCAGCCAAGATTTAGGGGGATTAGGGCAAGAGACCCAGTACTTC

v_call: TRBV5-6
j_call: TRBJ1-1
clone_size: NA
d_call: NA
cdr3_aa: CASSLVTAYTEAFF
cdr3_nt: TGTGCCAGCAGCTTGGTCACAGCTTACACTGAAGCTTTCTTT

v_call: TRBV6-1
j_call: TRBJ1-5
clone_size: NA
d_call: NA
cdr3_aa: CASSDRRTDNQPQHF
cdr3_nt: TGTGCCAGCAGTGATAGAAGGACAGATAATCAGCCCCAGCATTTT

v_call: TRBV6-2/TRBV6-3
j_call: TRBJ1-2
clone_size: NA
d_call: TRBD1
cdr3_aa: CASSFAGTGLGYTF
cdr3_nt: TGTGCCAGCAGTTTCGCCGGGACAGGGTTGGGCTACACCTTC

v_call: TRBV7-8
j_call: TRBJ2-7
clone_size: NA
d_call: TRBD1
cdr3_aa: CASSGWDRAYEQYF
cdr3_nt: TGTGCCAGCAGCGGATGGGACAGGGCCTACGAGCAGTACTTC

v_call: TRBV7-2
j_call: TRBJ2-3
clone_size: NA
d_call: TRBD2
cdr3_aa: CASSTGGGDVDTQYF
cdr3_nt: TGTGCCAGCAGCACTGGGGGGGGAGACGTAGATACGCAGTATTTT

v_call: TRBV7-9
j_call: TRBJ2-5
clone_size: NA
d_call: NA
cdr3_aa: CASSPVGLKPQETQYF
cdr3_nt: TGTGCCAGCAGCCCCGTTGGTCTAAAGCCACAAGAGACCCAGTACTTC